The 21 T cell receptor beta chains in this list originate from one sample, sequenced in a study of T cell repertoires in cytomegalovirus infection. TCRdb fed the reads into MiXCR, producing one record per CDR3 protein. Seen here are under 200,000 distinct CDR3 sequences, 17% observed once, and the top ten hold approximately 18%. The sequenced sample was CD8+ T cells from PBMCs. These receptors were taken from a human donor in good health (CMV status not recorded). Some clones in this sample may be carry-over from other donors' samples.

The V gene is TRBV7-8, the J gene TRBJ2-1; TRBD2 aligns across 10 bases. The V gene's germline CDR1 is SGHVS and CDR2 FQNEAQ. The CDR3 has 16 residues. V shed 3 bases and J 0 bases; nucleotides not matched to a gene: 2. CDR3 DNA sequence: TGTGCCAGCAGCTTTAGCGGGAGGAGCTCCTACAATGAGCAGTTCTTC. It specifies CASSFSGRSSYNEQFF.

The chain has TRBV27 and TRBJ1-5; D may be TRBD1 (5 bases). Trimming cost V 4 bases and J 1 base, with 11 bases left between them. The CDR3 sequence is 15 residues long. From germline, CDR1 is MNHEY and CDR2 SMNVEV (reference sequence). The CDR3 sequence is CASSSREGSNQPQHF. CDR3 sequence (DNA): TGTGCCAGCAGTTCTCGAGAGGGGAGCAATCAGCCCCAGCATTTT.

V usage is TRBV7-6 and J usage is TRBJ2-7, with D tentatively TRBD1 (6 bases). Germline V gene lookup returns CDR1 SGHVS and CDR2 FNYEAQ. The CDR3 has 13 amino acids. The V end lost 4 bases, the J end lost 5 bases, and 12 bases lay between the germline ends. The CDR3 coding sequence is TGTGCCAGCAGCTCAACCTCAGGGGACGAGCAGTACTTC. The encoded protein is CASSSTSGDEQYF.

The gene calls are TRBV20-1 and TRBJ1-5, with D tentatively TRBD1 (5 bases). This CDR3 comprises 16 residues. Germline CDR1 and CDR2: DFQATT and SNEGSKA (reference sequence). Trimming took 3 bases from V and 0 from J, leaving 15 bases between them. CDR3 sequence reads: CSARPGPINSNQPQHF. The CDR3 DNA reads TGCAGTGCTAGGCCGGGACCGATAAATAGCAATCAGCCCCAGCATTTT.

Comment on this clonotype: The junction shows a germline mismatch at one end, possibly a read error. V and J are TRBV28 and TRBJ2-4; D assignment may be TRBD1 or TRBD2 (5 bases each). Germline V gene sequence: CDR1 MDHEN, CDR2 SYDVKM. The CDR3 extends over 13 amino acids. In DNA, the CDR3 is TGTGCCAGCAGTTTTTCAAGTAGAGGGGATGAGAACTTC. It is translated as CASSFSSRGDENF.

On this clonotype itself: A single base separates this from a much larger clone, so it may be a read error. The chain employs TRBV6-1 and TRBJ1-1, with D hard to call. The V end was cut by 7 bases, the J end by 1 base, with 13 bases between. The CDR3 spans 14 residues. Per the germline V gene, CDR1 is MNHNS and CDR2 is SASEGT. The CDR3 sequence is CASTLIGKNTEAFF. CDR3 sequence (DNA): TGTGCCAGCACCTTGATAGGGAAGAACACTGAAGCTTTCTTT.

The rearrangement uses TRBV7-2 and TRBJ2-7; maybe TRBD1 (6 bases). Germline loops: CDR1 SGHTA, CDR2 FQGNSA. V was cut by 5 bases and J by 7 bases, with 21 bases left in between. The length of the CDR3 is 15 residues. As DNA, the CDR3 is TGTGCCAGCAGCCCCTCCGGGGCAGGGGTGGGTGAGCAGTACTTC. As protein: CASSPSGAGVGEQYF.

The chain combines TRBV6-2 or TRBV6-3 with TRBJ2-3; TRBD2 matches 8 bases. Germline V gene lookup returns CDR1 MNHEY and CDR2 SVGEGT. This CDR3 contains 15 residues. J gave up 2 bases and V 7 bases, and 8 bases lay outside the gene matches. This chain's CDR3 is CASTAELADTDTQYF. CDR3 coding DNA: TGTGCCAGCACCGCCGAACTAGCGGACACAGATACGCAGTATTTT.

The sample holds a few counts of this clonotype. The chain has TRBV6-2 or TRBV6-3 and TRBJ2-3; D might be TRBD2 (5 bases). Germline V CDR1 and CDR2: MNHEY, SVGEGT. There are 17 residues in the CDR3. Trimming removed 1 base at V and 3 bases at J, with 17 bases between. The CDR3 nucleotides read TGTGCCAGCAGTTACTATCGACCGGGAACCTCGACAGATACGCAGTATTTT. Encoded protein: CASSYYRPGTSTDTQYF.

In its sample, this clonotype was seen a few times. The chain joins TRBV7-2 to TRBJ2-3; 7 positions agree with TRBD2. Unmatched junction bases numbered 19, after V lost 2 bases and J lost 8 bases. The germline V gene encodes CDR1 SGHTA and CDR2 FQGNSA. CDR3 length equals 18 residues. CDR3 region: CASSLYPLGRETRGTQYF. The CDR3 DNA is TGTGCCAGCAGCTTATATCCCTTAGGGCGGGAGACGCGAGGTACGCAGTATTTT.

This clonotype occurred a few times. The CDR3 loop is CASSLIGDRVIEQYF. CDR3 coding DNA: TGTGCCAGCAGTCTGATAGGGGACAGGGTCATCGAGCAGTACTTC. The V gene is TRBV28, the J gene TRBJ2-7; 9 nucleotides match TRBD1. The germline CDR1 and CDR2 sequences are MDHEN and SYDVKM. This CDR3 is built from 15 residues. J lost 6 bases, V lost 5 bases, and 11 bases had no gene match.

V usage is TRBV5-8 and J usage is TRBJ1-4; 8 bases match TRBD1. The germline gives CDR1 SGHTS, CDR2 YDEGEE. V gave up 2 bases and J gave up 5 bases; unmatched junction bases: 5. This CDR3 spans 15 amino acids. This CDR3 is CASSFVTGDNEKLFF. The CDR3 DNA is TGTGCCAGCAGCTTTGTGACAGGGGACAATGAAAAACTGTTTTTT.

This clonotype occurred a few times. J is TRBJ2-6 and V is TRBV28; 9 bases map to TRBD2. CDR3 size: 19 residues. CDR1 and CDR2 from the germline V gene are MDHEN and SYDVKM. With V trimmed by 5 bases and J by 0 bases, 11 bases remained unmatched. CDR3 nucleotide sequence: TGTGCCAGCAGTCCCCCCCCGAGCGGGAGGATCTCTGGGGCCAACGTCCTGACTTTC. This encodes CASSPPPSGRISGANVLTF.

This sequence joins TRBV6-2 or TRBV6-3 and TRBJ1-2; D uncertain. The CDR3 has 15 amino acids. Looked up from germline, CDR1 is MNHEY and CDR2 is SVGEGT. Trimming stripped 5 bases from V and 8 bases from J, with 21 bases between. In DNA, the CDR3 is TGTGCCAGCAGTGTTGAGACGGACTCCCTAGACGGCTACACCTTC. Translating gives CASSVETDSLDGYTF.

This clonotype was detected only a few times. The CDR3 bases are TGTGCCAGCAGCGAATACTACGAGCAGTACTTC. This gives the protein CASSEYYEQYF. This chain uses TRBV7-2 with TRBJ2-7; D uncertain. Trimming removed 5 bases at V and 3 bases at J, with 5 bases between. Germline V CDR1 and CDR2: SGHTA, FQGNSA. The CDR3 runs 11 residues.

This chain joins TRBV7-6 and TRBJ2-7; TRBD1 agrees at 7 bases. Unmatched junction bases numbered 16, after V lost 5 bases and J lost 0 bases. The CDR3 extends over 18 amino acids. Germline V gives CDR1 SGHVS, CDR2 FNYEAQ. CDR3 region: CASSPGAGGVLSSYEQYF. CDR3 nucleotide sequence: TGTGCCAGCAGCCCAGGAGCAGGGGGAGTTCTAAGCTCCTACGAGCAGTACTTC.

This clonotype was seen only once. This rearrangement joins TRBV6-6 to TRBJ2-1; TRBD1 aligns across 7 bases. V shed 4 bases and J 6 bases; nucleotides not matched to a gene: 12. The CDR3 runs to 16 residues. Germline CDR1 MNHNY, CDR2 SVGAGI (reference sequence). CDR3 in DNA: TGTGCCAGCAGTTCCCCGGACAGGCGTTATGTCAATGAGCAGTTCTTC. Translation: CASSSPDRRYVNEQFF.

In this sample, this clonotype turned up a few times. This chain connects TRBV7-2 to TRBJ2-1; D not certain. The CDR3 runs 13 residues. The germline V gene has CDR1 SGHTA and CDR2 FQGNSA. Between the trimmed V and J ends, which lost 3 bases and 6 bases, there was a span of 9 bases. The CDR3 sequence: CASSFRRSNEQFF. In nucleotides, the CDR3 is TGTGCCAGCAGCTTCCGCAGGTCCAATGAGCAGTTCTTC.

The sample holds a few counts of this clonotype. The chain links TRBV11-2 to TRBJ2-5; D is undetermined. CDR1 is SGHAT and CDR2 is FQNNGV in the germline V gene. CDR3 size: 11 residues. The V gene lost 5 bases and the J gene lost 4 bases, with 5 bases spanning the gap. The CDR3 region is CASSHRETQYF. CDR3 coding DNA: TGTGCCAGCAGCCACAGAGAGACCCAGTACTTC.

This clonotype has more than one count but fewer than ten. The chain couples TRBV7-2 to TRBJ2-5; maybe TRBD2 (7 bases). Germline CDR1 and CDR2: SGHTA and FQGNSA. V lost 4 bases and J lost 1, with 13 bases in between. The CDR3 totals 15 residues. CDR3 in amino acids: CASSSGGPIQETQYF. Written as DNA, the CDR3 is TGTGCCAGCAGCTCCGGGGGGCCGATCCAAGAGACCCAGTACTTC.

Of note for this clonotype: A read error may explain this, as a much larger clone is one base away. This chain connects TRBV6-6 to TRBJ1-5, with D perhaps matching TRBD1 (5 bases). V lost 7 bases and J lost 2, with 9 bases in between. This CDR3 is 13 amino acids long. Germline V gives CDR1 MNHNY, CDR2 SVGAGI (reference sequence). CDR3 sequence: CASNPGGNQPQHF. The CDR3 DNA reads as TGTGCCAGCAACCCGGGGGGCAATCAGCCCCAGCATTTT.